A single T cell receptor (beta chain) is shown here with its context. As yet, its antigen is unknown. Built from TCR beta cDNA, the libraries had unique molecular identifiers in them. The T cell input of about 0.85 to 10 million gave about half a million cDNA molecules. TCRdb passed the PCR reads through MiXCR, listing each CDR3 protein once. Here the sample spans hundreds of thousands of distinct CDR3 sequences, 59% being singletons. These data come from a study of post-analysis software for immune sequencing data. Study background: Recorded disease courses covered relapsing-remitting, secondary progressive and progressive-relapsing multiple sclerosis. Some patients had no subtype annotation.

The CDR3 is made up of 14 amino acids. From germline, CDR1 is SEHNR and CDR2 FQNEAQ (reference sequence). V lost 5 bases to trimming and J lost 8 bases; unmatched junction nucleotides: 4. Overall study results and limits: Batch-matched samples strongly co-clustered by F measure. There were roughly five TRBV segments more frequent in patients than controls, and TRBV5-6, TRBV5-1 and TRBV20-1 were among them.

Sequencing was performed on blood. The gene calls are TRBV7-9 and TRBJ1-4; 11 bases line up with TRBD1. The receptor comes from a girl aged 2-10 years with multiple sclerosis. CDR3 sequence reads: CASSGQGAQEKLFF. The CDR3 DNA sequence: TGTGCCAGCAGCGGACAGGGGGCGCAGGAAAAACTGTTTTTT.